This TCR beta chain is from a study of blood T cell repertoires in COVID-19. With 5 bases clipped from V and 5 bases from J, the junction kept 8 bases outside the gene matches. Looked up from germline, CDR1 is MDHEN and CDR2 is SYDVKM. The CDR3 totals 15 residues. Donors of Cohort 3 who recovered were those that had two negative PCRs, clearance, or symptom resolution. The authors' processing: Reference gene primer amplification gave nucleated cell count estimates. The protocol was immunoSEQ multiplex PCR, while the TCRdb copy is restricted to in-frame clones and leaves out a portion. V, J and clone size derive from that table, while D and trimming were established from the DNA sequence. The data hold over 350,000 clones, with 80% to 90% observed a single time.

The source is a woman aged 45-65 years who had recovered from COVID-19. Sample: PBMCs or T cells enriched from blood (not recorded which). The rearrangement uses TRBV28 and TRBJ2-2; TRBD2 matches at 7 bases. The DNA of the CDR3 is TGTGCCAGCAGTCCTGGCGGGGGTCGAACCGGGGAGCTGTTTTTT. It encodes CASSPGGGRTGELFF.